This paragraph reports one TCR beta chain. Its antigen is unknown. The germline V gene encodes CDR1 KGHSH and CDR2 LQKENI. This CDR3 contains 14 residues. V lost 6 bases and J 3 bases, leaving 15 bases between the germline ends. A NOSPECS grade of at least 4, a Clinical Activity Score of at least 3 and duration under 3 months were recorded in ophthalmopathy patients. This record comes from a study of T cells in Graves' hyperthyroidism and ophthalmopathy. Study findings and constraints: Most thyroid clonotypes that were expanded above 0.001 also turned up in blood.

TCR beta CDR3 regions were amplified from RNA. First-round RT-PCR of the TCR CDR3 relied on the HTBI primer set. TCRdb processed the multiplex PCR reads anew with MiXCR; each CDR3 protein has one entry. In the table there are a few hundred thousand distinct CDR3 sequences, less than 25% of which are singletons. Sequencing used blood. This sequence was found in a woman between 70 and 85 years old with Graves' ophthalmopathy. The chain links TRBV18 to TRBJ2-7; D may correspond to TRBD1 or TRBD2 (5 bases each). CDR3 in DNA: TGTGCCAGCTCTCCCCCAGAGGGGATCTACGAGCAGTACTTC. Translated, it gives CASSPPEGIYEQYF. The whole variable domain, remainder taken from reference TRBV18 and TRBJ2-7, is NAGVMQNPRHLVRRRGQEARLRCSPMKGHSHVYWYRQLPEEGLKFMVYLQKENIIDESGMPKERFSAEFPKEGPSILRIQQVVRGDSAAYFCASSPPEGIYEQYFGPGTRLTVT.